These T cell receptor beta chains were read from a single sample in a study of cytomegalovirus exposure and HLA in healthy donors. The protocol was immunoSEQ multiplex PCR, while the TCRdb copy is restricted to in-frame clones and leaves out a portion. The table includes hundreds of thousands of clones, 70% to 90% detected once. The material sequenced was PBMCs. These receptors were obtained from a woman in her late teens or twenties in good health and CMV-seronegative. Both conserved end residues are part of each CDR3. Each record gives: J gene, D gene, clone size, CDR3 length, V gene, CDR3 DNA, CDR3 protein. The D gene is left open where the match is weak. Some rows have no size entry. The others give once, few or many, or a class for an expanded clone.

>TRBJ1-2|NA|NA|11|TRBV27
TGTGCCAGCAGATCAGGGTTTGGCTACACCTTC
CASRSGFGYTF
>TRBJ1-1|NA|NA|14|TRBV27
TGTGCCAGCAGTTTCACAGGAGCCAACACTGAAGCTTTCTTT
CASSFTGANTEAFF
>TRBJ1-6|TRBD1|NA|15|TRBV27
TGTGCCAGCAAGCCCGGGACAGGGGGATTTTCACCCCTCCACTTT
CASKPGTGGFSPLHF
>TRBJ2-7|NA|NA|15|TRBV27
TGTGCCAGCAGTTTGTTTGGGACTGAGACCTACGAGCAGTACTTC
CASSLFGTETYEQYF
>TRBJ1-5|TRBD1|NA|13|TRBV6-5
TGTGCCAGCAGGGGACAGGGTGTGCAGCCCCAGCATTTT
CASRGQGVQPQHF
>TRBJ2-3|TRBD2|NA|16|TRBV7-8
TGTGCCAGCAGCCCCCTAGCGGGCGGGAGCACAGATACGCAGTATTTT
CASSPLAGGSTDTQYF
>TRBJ2-3|NA|NA|14|TRBV1
TGCACCAGCAGCCAAGATTATGGGCGGGATGGGCAGTATTTT
CTSSQDYGRDGQYF
>TRBJ2-3|TRBD1|NA|17|TRBV13
TGTGCCAGTAGATTACTAAGGGACAGGGGTTTAACAGATACGCAGTATTTT
CASRLLRDRGLTDTQYF
>TRBJ1-5|TRBD1|NA|14|TRBV25-1
TGTGCCAGCAGTGGACAGGGGGCCGGTCAGCCCCAGCATTTT
CASSGQGAGQPQHF
>TRBJ2-1|NA|NA|17|TRBV11-2
TGTGCCAGCAGCTTAAGAGGAGCCCAACTCTCCTACAATGAGCAGTTCTTC
CASSLRGAQLSYNEQFF
>TRBJ2-3|TRBD2|NA|17|TRBV5-1
TGCGCCAGCAGCACCGGCCCGACTAGCGAAGGGAGAGGAACGCAGTATTTT
CASSTGPTSEGRGTQYF
>TRBJ1-1|TRBD1|NA|15|TRBV2
TGTGCCAGCGGGGCCGGGACAGGGGGCGAAACCGAAGCTTTCTTT
CASGAGTGGETEAFF
>TRBJ1-1|NA|NA|13|TRBV5-1
TGCGCCAGCAGGAGAAGGGAGGGCACTGAAGCTTTCTTT
CASRRREGTEAFF
>TRBJ2-3|TRBD2|NA|16|TRBV9
TGTGCCAGCAGCCCCGGAGGTGCGGGAGCGGCAGATACGCAGTATTTT
CASSPGGAGAADTQYF
>TRBJ1-5|TRBD1|NA|16|TRBV11-2
TGTGCCAGCAGCTTGGGGACAGGGGCTGGCAATCAGCCCCAGCATTTT
CASSLGTGAGNQPQHF
>TRBJ2-7|NA|NA|16|TRBV4-1
TGCGCCAGCAGCCTAATTCAGGCAGGCCTAACCTACGAGCAGTACTTC
CASSLIQAGLTYEQYF
>TRBJ1-2|TRBD1|NA|17|TRBV7-8
TGTGCCAGCAGCTCCTTCCCGACAGGGAGAGGGGACTATGGCTACACCTTC
CASSSFPTGRGDYGYTF
>TRBJ2-1|NA|once|15|TRBV6-5
TGTGCCAGCAGTTACTCGTGGAGCTCCTACAATGAGCAGTTCTTC
CASSYSWSSYNEQFF
>TRBJ2-7|NA|NA|15|TRBV30
TGTGCCTGGGAGCCTCGGAGTGTTATCGCCTACGAGCAGTACTTC
CAWEPRSVIAYEQYF
>TRBJ2-7|NA|NA|11|TRBV20-1
TGCAGTGCCGGAGAAAGCTACGAGCAGTACTTC
CSAGESYEQYF
>TRBJ2-5|TRBD2|NA|17|TRBV4-2
TGTGCCAGCAGCCAGGAAGCGGGGGGCCCCCTGGGGGAGACCCAGTACTTC
CASSQEAGGPLGETQYF
>TRBJ1-5|NA|NA|13|TRBV30
TGTGCCTGGAGTTTGGACACCAATCAGCCCCAGCATTTT
CAWSLDTNQPQHF
>TRBJ2-5|TRBD1|once|14|TRBV27
TGTGCCAGCAGTTCTGGGACAGGGGGAGAGACCCAGTACTTC
CASSSGTGGETQYF
>TRBJ2-7|TRBD2|NA|14|TRBV27
TGTGCCAGCAGTTTACAAGCGGGACTCTACGAGCAGTACTTC
CASSLQAGLYEQYF
>TRBJ2-5|NA|NA|15|TRBV25-1
TGTGCCAGCAGTGAATACGGGGGTACCCAAGATACCCAGTACTTC
CASSEYGGTQDTQYF
>TRBJ1-1|NA|NA|16|TRBV28
TGTGCCAGCAGCCCCCAGGAGGTTTGGATGAACACTGAAGCTTTCTTT
CASSPQEVWMNTEAFF
>TRBJ2-3|TRBD2|NA|16|TRBV27
TGTGCCAGCAGTTCTCGGACTAGCGGGCCCCAGGGTACGCAGTATTTT
CASSSRTSGPQGTQYF
>TRBJ1-5|NA|NA|14|TRBV28
TGTGCCAGCAGTTCCGGGGGGATCAGGCAGCCCCAGCATTTT
CASSSGGIRQPQHF
>TRBJ2-3|TRBD2|NA|16|TRBV4-1
TGCGCCAGCAGCCAAGGAGCGGGAGGCAACATGAATACGCAGTATTTT
CASSQGAGGNMNTQYF
>TRBJ1-3|NA|NA|14|TRBV7-9
TGTGCCAGCAGAGAGGACAGATCTGGAAACACCATATATTTT
CASREDRSGNTIYF
>TRBJ2-7|TRBD1|NA|16|TRBV19
TGTGCCAGTAGTCCGATTCGGACAGGGGGCAGGTACGAGCAGTACTTC
CASSPIRTGGRYEQYF
>TRBJ1-2|NA|NA|13|TRBV28
TGTGCCAGCAGTCAACCGGGATACTATGGCTACACCTTC
CASSQPGYYGYTF
>TRBJ2-2|NA|NA|15|TRBV27
TGTGCCAGCAGCCACTGGGCGGGAACAGCCGGGGAGCTGTTTTTT
CASSHWAGTAGELFF